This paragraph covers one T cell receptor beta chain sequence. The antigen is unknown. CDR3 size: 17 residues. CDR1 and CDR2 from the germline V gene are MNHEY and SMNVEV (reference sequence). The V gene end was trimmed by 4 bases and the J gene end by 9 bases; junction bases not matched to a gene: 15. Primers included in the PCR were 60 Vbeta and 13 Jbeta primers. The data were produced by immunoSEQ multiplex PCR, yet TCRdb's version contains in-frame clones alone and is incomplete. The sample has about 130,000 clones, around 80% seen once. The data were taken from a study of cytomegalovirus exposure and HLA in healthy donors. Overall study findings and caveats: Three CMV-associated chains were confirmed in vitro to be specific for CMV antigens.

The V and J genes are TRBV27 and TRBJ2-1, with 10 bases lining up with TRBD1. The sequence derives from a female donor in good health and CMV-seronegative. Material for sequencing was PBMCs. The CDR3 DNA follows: TGTGCCAGCAGTTCTGGGGGACAGGGGATTCTTAGGTTTGAGCAGTTCTTC. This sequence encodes CASSSGGQGILRFEQFF.